Included here is one T cell receptor (beta chain) sequence, with context. Its antigen is not yet known. Base-call qualities are not available, and no considerably larger clone is one nucleotide away. The instrument was an Illumina HiSeq 2500. Quantitative 5'-RACE with molecular barcodes was used to prepare TCR beta libraries. Processing in the source paper ran as follows. A new computational method, built on a probabilistic model of VDJ rearrangement, was used to identify disease-linked TCR variants. TCRdb handled the public reads itself, with Q25 trimming in fastp and clone calling in MiXCR, and kept productive beta chains. CDR3 protein sequences are deduplicated, and each keeps its most common genes and DNA. TCRdb, rather than the study authors, made the V and J calls. For this sample there are fewer than 750,000 distinct CDR3 sequences; roughly 19% appear just once. The ten biggest clones cover around a fifth of the sample.

The sample belongs to a study of CD8 T cells in ankylosing spondylitis (dated by TCRdb to 2017 to 2019). Broadly, across the study: T cell receptor beta repertoires were profiled in healthy donors and ankylosing spondylitis patients so that disease-linked TCR variants could be found. Peripheral blood samples were taken, and synovial fluid was additionally collected from ankylosing spondylitis patients. The full study cohort comprised some 27 ankylosing spondylitis patients and some 100 healthy donors. Study-wide conclusions, independent of this receptor: The disease-linked clones showed a CD8+ phenotype and occurred at relatively low frequencies in peripheral blood. The disease-linked clones were reported to be significantly enriched in matched synovial fluid samples from ankylosing spondylitis patients. A TCR beta motif of several highly homologous amino acid variants appeared characteristic of blood from ankylosing spondylitis patients. Some TCR beta motif variants had previously been reported in synovial fluid and blood of reactive arthritis patients, which suggested common disease-initiation mechanisms.

Counted from cysteine to phenylalanine, this CDR3 has 13 amino acids. This entry keeps only the CDR3 DNA: 39 bases, framed from base 1. Cut back by 0 bases and 6 bases, the V and J ends lie 7 bases apart. The germline V gene yields KGHSH for CDR1 and LQKENI for CDR2. The chain couples TRBV18 to TRBJ2-3; a confident D gene designation cannot be given. The sequence came from a male donor with ankylosing spondylitis. The sample was blood, either unsorted or a sorted T cell fraction (not recorded which). The DNA sequence is TGTGCCAGCTCACCACCCCCCTGGGATACGCAGTATTTT. It translates as CASSPPPWDTQYF.